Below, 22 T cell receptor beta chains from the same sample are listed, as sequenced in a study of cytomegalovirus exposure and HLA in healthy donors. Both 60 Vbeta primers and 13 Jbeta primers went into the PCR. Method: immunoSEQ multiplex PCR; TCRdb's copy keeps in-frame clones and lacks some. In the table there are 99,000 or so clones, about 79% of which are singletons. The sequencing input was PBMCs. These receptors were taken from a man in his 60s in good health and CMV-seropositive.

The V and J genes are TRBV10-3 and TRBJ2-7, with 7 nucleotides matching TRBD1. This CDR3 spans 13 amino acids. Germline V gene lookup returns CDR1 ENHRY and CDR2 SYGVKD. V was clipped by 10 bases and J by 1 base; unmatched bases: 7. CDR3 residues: CASQGQESYEQYF. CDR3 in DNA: TGTGCCAGCCAAGGACAGGAATCCTACGAGCAGTACTTC.

The CDR3 region is CASSLGPGTSSNEQFF. The CDR3 coding sequence is TGCGCCAGCAGCTTGGGTCCCGGGACTAGTTCCAATGAGCAGTTCTTC. J is TRBJ2-1 and V is TRBV5-1; 8 nucleotides match TRBD2. CDR3 length: 16 residues. V was pared by 0 bases and J by 6 bases, with 8 bases of the junction left unmatched. Per germline, CDR1 SGHRS and CDR2 YFSETQ.

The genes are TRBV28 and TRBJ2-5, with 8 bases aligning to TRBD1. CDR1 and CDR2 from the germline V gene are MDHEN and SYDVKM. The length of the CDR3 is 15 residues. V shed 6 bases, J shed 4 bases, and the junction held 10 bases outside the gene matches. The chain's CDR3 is CASSNRQGARETQYF. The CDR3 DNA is TGTGCCAGCAGCAACCGGCAGGGGGCAAGAGAGACCCAGTACTTC.

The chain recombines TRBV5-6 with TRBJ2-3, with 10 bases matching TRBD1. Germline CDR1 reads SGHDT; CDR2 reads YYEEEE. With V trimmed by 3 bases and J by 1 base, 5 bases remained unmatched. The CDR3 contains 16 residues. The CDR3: CASSSLGTGGTDTQYF. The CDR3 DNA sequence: TGTGCCAGCAGCTCCCTCGGGACAGGGGGCACAGATACGCAGTATTTT.

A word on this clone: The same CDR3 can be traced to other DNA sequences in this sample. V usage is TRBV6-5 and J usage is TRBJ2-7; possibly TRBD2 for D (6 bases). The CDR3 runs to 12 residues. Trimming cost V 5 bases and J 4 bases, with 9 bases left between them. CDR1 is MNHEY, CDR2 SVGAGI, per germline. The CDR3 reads CASSPRGYEQYF. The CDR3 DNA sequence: TGTGCCAGCAGTCCCCGGGGGTACGAGCAGTACTTC.

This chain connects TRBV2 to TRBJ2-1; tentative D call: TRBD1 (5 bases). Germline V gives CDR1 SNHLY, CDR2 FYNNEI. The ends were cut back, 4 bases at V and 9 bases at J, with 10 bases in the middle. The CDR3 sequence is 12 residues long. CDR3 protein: CASSGRVGEQFF. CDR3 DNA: TGTGCCAGCAGTGGCAGGGTAGGTGAGCAGTTCTTC. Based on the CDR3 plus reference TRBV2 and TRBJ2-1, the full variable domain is EPEVTQTPSHQVTQMGQEVILRCVPISNHLYFYWYRQILGQKVEFLVSFYNNEISEKSEIFDDQFSVERPDGSNFTLKIRSTKLEDSAMYFCASSGRVGEQFFGPGTRLTVL.

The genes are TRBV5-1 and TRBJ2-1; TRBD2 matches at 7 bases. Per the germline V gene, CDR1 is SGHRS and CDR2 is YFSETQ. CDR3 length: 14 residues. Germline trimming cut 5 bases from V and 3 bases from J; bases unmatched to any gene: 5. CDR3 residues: CASSLAVNYNEQFF. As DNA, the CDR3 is TGCGCCAGCAGTCTAGCGGTGAACTACAATGAGCAGTTCTTC.

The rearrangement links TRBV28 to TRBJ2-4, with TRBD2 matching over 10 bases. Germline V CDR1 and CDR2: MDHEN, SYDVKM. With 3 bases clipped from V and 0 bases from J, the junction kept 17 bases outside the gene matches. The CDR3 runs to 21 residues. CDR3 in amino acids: CASSFKRGGPITTLAKNIQYF. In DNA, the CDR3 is TGTGCCAGCAGTTTCAAGCGGGGGGGCCCAATAACCACCCTAGCCAAAAACATTCAGTACTTC.

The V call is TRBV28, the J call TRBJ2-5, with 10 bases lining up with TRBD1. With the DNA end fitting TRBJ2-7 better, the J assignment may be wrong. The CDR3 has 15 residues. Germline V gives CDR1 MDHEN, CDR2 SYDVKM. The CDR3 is CASSFPGTGVYEQYF. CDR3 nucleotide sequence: TGTGCCAGCAGTTTCCCCGGGACAGGGGTTTACGAGCAGTACTTC.

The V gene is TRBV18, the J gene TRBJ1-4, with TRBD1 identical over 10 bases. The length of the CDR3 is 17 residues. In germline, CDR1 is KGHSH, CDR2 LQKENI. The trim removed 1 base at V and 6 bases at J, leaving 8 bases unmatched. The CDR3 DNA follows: TGTGCCAGCTCACCACGCGACCGGGACAGGGGACATGAAAAACTGTTTTTT. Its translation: CASSPRDRDRGHEKLFF.

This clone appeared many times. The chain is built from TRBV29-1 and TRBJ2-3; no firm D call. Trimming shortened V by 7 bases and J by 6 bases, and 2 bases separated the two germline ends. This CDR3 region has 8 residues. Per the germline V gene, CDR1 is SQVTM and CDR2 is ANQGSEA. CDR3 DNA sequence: TGCAGCGCGGATACGCAGTATTTT. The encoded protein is CSADTQYF.

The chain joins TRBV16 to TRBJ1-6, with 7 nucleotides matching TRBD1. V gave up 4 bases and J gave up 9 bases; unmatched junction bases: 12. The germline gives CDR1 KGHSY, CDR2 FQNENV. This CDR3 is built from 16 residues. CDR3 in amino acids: CASSLRGGESLSPLHF. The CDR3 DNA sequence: TGTGCCAGCAGCCTTAGAGGGGGCGAGTCTCTTTCACCCCTCCACTTT.

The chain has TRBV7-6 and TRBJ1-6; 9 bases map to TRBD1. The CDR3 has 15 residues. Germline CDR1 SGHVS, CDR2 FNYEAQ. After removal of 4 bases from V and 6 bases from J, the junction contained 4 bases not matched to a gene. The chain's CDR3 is CASSSGQGLNSPLHF. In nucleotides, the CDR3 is TGTGCCAGCAGCTCGGGACAGGGACTTAATTCACCCCTCCACTTT.

CDR3 DNA sequence: TGTGCCAGCAGTGAAGAGACGGGGGCCAAAAACATTCAGTACTTC. It encodes CASSEETGAKNIQYF. V and J are TRBV2 and TRBJ2-4; perhaps TRBD2 as D (5 bases). V was pared by 1 base and J by 1 base, with 8 bases between. Germline-derived CDR1 and CDR2 are SNHLY and FYNNEI. The CDR3 extends over 15 amino acids.

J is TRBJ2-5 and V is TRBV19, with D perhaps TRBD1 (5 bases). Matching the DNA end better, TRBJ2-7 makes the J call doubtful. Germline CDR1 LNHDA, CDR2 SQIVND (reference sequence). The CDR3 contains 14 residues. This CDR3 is CASSMGGAQYEQYF. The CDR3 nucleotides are TGTGCCAGTAGTATGGGTGGGGCTCAATACGAGCAGTACTTC.

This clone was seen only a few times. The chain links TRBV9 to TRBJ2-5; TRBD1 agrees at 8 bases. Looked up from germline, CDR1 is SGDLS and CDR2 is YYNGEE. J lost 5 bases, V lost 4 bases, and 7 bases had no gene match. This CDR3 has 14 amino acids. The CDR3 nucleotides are TGTGCCAGCAGCTCCCGGACAGGGTTGGAGACCCAGTACTTC. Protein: CASSSRTGLETQYF.

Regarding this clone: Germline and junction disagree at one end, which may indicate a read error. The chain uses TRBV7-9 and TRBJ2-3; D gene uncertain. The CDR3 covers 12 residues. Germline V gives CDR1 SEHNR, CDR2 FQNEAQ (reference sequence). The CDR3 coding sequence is TGTTCCAGCAGCTTGAATGGCGATACGCAGTATTTT. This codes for CSSSLNGDTQYF. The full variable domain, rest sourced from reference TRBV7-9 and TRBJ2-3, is DTGVSQNPRHKITKRGQNVTFRCDPISEHNRLYWYRQTLGQGPEFLTYFQNEAQLEKSRLLSDRFSAERPKGSFSTLEIQRTEQGDSAMYLCSSSLNGDTQYFGPGTRLTVL.

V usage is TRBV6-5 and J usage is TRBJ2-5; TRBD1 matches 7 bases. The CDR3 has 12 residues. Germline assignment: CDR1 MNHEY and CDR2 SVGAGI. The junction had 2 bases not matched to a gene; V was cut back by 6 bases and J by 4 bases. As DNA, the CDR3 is TGTGCCAGCAGGACAGGGCCAGAGACCCAGTACTTC. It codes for CASRTGPETQYF.

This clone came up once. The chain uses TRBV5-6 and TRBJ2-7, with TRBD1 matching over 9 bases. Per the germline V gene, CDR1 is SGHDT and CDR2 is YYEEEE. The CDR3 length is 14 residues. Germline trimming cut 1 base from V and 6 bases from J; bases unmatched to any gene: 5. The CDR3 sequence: CASSLLDRGAEQYF. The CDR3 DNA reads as TGTGCCAGCAGCTTGTTGGACAGGGGAGCCGAGCAGTACTTC.

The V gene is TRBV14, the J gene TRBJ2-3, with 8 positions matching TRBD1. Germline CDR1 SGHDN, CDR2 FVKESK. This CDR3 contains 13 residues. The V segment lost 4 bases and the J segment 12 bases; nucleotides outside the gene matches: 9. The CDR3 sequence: CASSLQRTGLQYF. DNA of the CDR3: TGTGCCAGCAGCCTACAAAGGACAGGGCTCCAGTATTTT.

CDR3 loop: CASSHGTVGNQPQHF. In nucleotides, the CDR3 is TGTGCCAGCAGCCATGGGACAGTAGGCAATCAGCCCCAGCATTTT. This chain connects TRBV6-5 to TRBJ1-5; 7 nucleotides line up with TRBD1. With 6 bases clipped from V and 2 bases from J, the junction kept 7 bases outside the gene matches. CDR3 length: 15 amino acids. Looked up from germline, CDR1 is MNHEY and CDR2 is SVGAGI.

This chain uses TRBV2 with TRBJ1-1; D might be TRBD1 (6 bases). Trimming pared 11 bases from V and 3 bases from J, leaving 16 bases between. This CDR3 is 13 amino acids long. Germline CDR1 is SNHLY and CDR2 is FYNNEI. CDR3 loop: CASRGGLDTEAFF. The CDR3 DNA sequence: TGTGCCTCGAGGGGGGGGCTAGACACTGAAGCTTTCTTT.